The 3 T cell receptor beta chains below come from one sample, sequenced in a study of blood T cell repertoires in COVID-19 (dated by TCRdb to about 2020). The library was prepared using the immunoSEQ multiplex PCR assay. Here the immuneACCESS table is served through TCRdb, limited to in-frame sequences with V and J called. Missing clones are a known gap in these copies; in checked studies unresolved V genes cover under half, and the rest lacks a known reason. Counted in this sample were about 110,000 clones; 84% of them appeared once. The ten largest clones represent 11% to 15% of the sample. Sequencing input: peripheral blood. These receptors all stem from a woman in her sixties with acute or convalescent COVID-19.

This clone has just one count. CDR3 nucleotide sequence: TGTGCCAGCAGTGACTCGTGGCAGGGCTACAATGAGCAGTTCTTC. The encoded protein is CASSDSWQGYNEQFF. This chain uses TRBV6-4 with TRBJ2-1, with a possible D match to TRBD1 (5 bases). The germline CDR1 and CDR2 sequences are MRHNA and SNTAGT. The V and J ends lost 0 bases and 3 bases respectively, with 9 bases between them. The CDR3 consists of 15 residues.

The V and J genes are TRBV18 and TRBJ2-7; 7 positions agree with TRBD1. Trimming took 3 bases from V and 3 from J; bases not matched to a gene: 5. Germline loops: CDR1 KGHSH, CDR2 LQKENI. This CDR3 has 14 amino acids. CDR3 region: CASSPTRDSYEQYF. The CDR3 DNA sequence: TGTGCCAGCTCACCTACCCGGGACAGCTACGAGCAGTACTTC.

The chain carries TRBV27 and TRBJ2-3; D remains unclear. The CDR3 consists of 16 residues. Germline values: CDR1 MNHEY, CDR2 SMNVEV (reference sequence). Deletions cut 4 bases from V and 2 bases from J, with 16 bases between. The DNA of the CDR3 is TGTGCCAGCAGTTCTCCCTCCTCAGTACACACAGATACGCAGTATTTT. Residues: CASSSPSSVHTDTQYF.